These 4 T cell receptor beta chains were all obtained from the same sample, sequenced in a study of response to subunit inactivated influenza vaccine. From the RT-PCR reads, TCRdb called clonotypes with MiXCR, one entry per CDR3 protein. The sample has about 800,000 distinct CDR3 sequences; 20% to 25% are singletons. The sequences come from PBMCs from blood, collected 5 days after vaccination. Receptors were obtained from a man aged 50 or older who received an inactivated influenza vaccine.

CDR3 DNA sequence: TGTGCCAGCAGTTTCCAGGGTGGAGGCTACACCTTC. Protein product: CASSFQGGGYTF. The chain combines TRBV27 with TRBJ1-2, with D possibly matching TRBD1 (5 bases). Trimming pared 3 bases from V and 8 bases from J, leaving 10 bases between. CDR3 size: 12 residues. Per germline, CDR1 MNHEY and CDR2 SMNVEV (reference sequence).

This clonotype was counted a single time. The chain combines TRBV10-2 with TRBJ1-5, with D perhaps TRBD1 (6 bases). Trimming cost V 3 bases and J 6 bases, with 12 bases left between them. This CDR3 has 14 amino acids. Per the germline V gene, CDR1 is WSHSY and CDR2 is SAAADI. The CDR3 reads CASSDGGPAQPQHF. The CDR3 nucleotides read TGCGCCAGCAGTGACGGGGGGCCGGCTCAGCCCCAGCATTTT.

The sample holds many counts of this clonotype. The chain uses TRBV12-3 or TRBV12-4 and TRBJ2-7; D may be TRBD1 (6 bases). The CDR3 loop spans 14 amino acids. The germline V and J ends were trimmed by 0 bases and 4 bases, with 10 bases remaining between them. The CDR3 bases are TGTGCCAGCAGTTTAGCGCGCAGGGGTTACGAGCAGTACTTC. Residues: CASSLARRGYEQYF.

This clonotype was detected a few times. This chain links TRBV20-1 with TRBJ2-7; TRBD1 aligns across 8 bases. V lost 6 bases and J lost 1; bases outside the gene matches: 11. Germline V CDR1 and CDR2: DFQATT, SNEGSKA (reference sequence). This CDR3 is built from 15 residues. CDR3 sequence reads: CSALTAGGASYEQYF. The CDR3 DNA sequence: TGCAGTGCGTTAACCGCAGGGGGCGCGTCCTACGAGCAGTACTTC.